The 10 T cell receptor beta chains below were found in one sample sequenced in a study of blood T cells in healthy people across ages. It was with a sample-barcoded 5' primer and a J-beta primer mix that a second PCR of roughly 6 to 12 cycles was run. In TCRdb, the 5' RACE reads were re-called with MiXCR into one record per CDR3 protein. Of roughly 1,500,000 distinct CDR3 sequences in the sample, around 39% are singletons; the top ten hold under 8%. Input material: blood. The receptors were gathered from a woman aged 18-30 years in good health.

This chain joins TRBV9 and TRBJ2-3; 11 positions agree with TRBD2. The V gene's germline CDR1 is SGDLS and CDR2 YYNGEE. J gave up 2 bases and V 4 bases, and 6 bases lay outside the gene matches. The CDR3 extends over 16 amino acids. The CDR3 DNA reads TGTGCCAGCAGCTCCCGACTAGCGGGACCCACAGATACGCAGTATTTT. It is translated as CASSSRLAGPTDTQYF.

The chain is built from TRBV29-1 and TRBJ2-7; 10 bases align to TRBD2. The V gene end was trimmed by 6 bases and the J gene end by 6 bases; junction bases not matched to a gene: 5. Per the germline V gene, CDR1 is SQVTM and CDR2 is ANQGSEA. This CDR3 spans 12 amino acids. CDR3 sequence: CSVPAGGREQYF. The CDR3 DNA sequence: TGCAGCGTACCAGCGGGAGGGCGCGAGCAGTACTTC.

This chain links TRBV27 with TRBJ1-2, with a possible D match to TRBD1 (5 bases). The length of the CDR3 is 13 residues. Germline V gives CDR1 MNHEY, CDR2 SMNVEV (reference sequence). The V end lost 5 bases, the J end lost 4 bases, and 11 bases lay between the germline ends. CDR3: CASSDGALYGYTF. For the CDR3, the DNA is TGTGCCAGCAGTGACGGGGCCCTCTATGGCTACACCTTC.

This clonotype was seen a handful of times. The chain couples TRBV6-5 to TRBJ2-1, with D unresolved. The CDR3 is 16 residues long. Trimming pared 0 bases from V and 6 bases from J, leaving 15 bases between. Germline lookup yields CDR1 MNHEY and CDR2 SVGAGI. Written as DNA, the CDR3 is TGTGCCAGCAGTTACTCGGCCGCGGTTCTTCCCAATGAGCAGTTCTTC. Its translation: CASSYSAAVLPNEQFF.

This clonotype was seen many times. The rearrangement joins TRBV29-1 to TRBJ2-7; 9 nucleotides match TRBD1. V lost 1 base to trimming and J lost 2 bases; unmatched junction nucleotides: 3. The CDR3 contains 14 residues. The germline V gene has CDR1 SQVTM and CDR2 ANQGSEA. The CDR3 here is CSVEVRTGAYEQYF. The CDR3 DNA sequence: TGCAGCGTTGAAGTGAGGACAGGGGCCTACGAGCAGTACTTC.

This clonotype was counted ten times or more. The CDR3, as DNA: TGTGCCAGCAGCGTAGCTGAGCTGGTAAGGAATGAGCAGTTCTTC. It yields the protein CASSVAELVRNEQFF. The chain uses TRBV9 and TRBJ2-1; D is uncertain. Per germline, CDR1 SGDLS and CDR2 YYNGEE. Between the trimmed V and J ends, which lost 0 bases and 7 bases, there was a span of 14 bases. The CDR3 spans 15 residues.

This chain uses TRBV4-1 with TRBJ2-7; D might be TRBD1 (6 bases). V was shortened by 4 bases and J by 3 bases, with 19 bases between the two germline ends. Germline V gives CDR1 MGHRA, CDR2 YSYEKL. CDR3 length equals 16 residues. The CDR3 is CASSRHPGVSLYEQYF. The CDR3 DNA reads as TGCGCCAGCAGCCGGCATCCAGGGGTAAGTCTCTACGAGCAGTACTTC.

V gene TRBV6-6 combines with J gene TRBJ2-7, with D tentatively TRBD1 (6 bases). Germline V lookup: CDR1 MNHNY, CDR2 SVGAGI (reference sequence). CDR3 length: 14 amino acids. Between the trimmed V and J ends, which lost 10 bases and 3 bases, there was a span of 19 bases. CDR3 nucleotides: TGTGCCACCCTTACCATGGGACACCACTACGAGCAGTACTTC. Encoded protein: CATLTMGHHYEQYF.

The chain joins TRBV4-3 to TRBJ2-5, with 12 bases fitting TRBD2. Germline V gene data show CDR1 as LGHNA and CDR2 as YSLEER. V shed 0 bases and J 2 bases; nucleotides not matched to a gene: 4. CDR3 length: 17 residues. The CDR3 DNA follows: TGCGCCAGCAGCCAAGATACTAGCGGGGGGAATCAAGAGACCCAGTACTTC. Its protein is CASSQDTSGGNQETQYF.

In its sample, this clonotype was seen a few times. The chain carries TRBV11-2 and TRBJ2-3; D gene uncertain. The germline V and J ends were trimmed by 5 bases and 0 bases, with 15 bases remaining between them. In germline, CDR1 is SGHAT, CDR2 FQNNGV. This CDR3 contains 16 residues. As DNA, the CDR3 is TGTGCCAGCAGCCTACACCCTAGTGCTAGCACAGATACGCAGTATTTT. Translated, it gives CASSLHPSASTDTQYF.